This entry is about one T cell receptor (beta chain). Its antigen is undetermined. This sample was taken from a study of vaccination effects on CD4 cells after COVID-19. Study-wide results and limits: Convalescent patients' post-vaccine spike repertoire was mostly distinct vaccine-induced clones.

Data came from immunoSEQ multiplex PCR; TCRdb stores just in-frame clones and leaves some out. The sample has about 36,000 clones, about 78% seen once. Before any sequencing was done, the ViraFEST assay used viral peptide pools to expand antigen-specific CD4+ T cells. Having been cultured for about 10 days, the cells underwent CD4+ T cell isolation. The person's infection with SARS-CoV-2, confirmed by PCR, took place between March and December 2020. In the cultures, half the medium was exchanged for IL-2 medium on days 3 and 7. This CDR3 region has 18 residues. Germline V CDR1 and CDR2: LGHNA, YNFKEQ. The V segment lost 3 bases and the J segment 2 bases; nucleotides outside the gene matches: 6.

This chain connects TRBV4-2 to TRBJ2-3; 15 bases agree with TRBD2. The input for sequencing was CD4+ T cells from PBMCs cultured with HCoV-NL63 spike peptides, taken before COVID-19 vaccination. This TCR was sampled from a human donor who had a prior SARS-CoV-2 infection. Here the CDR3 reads CASSQGGLAGGITDTQYF. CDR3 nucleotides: TGTGCCAGCAGCCAGGGGGGACTAGCGGGGGGAATCACAGATACGCAGTATTTT.